This T cell receptor beta chain was captured by sequencing in a study of blood T cell repertoires in COVID-19 (dated by TCRdb to the early 2020s). Notes on the research overall: The collaborator samples originated in the United States, Italy and Spain and spanned the acute and convalescent phases of COVID-19. The material from the prospective study consisted of cDNA or gDNA derived from T cells, B-cell-depleted T cells, or PBMCs. HLA class I and class II types, where available, came from metadata supplied by the sample provider rather than from assay-based typing. A freely available public database, intended as a resource for researchers studying the immune response to SARS-CoV-2, is where the repertoires were released. The dataset comprised deeply sampled blood TCRbeta repertoires from subjects exposed to, actively infected with, or recovered from COVID-19. The samples were drawn from the first 160 participants of the ongoing ImmuneRACE study and from more than 1,000 subjects provided by 6 global collaborators. The sample metadata nearly always contained a de-identified subject ID, COVID-19 status, age in years and sex. The paper's findings and limits, for the study overall: The amount of clinical and demographic metadata varied by source and participant and was provided uncurated.

CDR1 and CDR2, per the germline V gene, are SGHDT and YYEEEE. V loses 2 bases of germline sequence and J loses 3 bases, and the interval between the two ends is 7 bases. Spanning cysteine to phenylalanine, the CDR3 consists of 13 amino acids. The only DNA kept is the CDR3, 39 bases in frame from the first base. Notes on this clone: There is no known antigen for this receptor. The record has no base qualities; no much larger clone is one base away.

The immunoSEQ Assay, a bias-controlled multiplex PCR, was used to amplify TCRbeta CDR3 regions from genomic DNA. Processing in the source paper ran as follows. The number of nucleated cells in each sample was estimated by amplification of reference gene primers within the assay. To quantify the absolute abundance of each unique TCRbeta CDR3 rearrangement, sequence reads were collapsed and filtered. For each sample, productive Simpson clonality was calculated by taking the square root of Simpson's diversity index across productive rearrangements. Held by TCRdb, this immuneACCESS table contains in-frame sequences only and omits some clones. Under half of the omission traces to an unresolved V gene where checked; the cause of the rest is unknown. V and J calls and clone size are given by that table; D and trimming were obtained from the DNA. The sample contains 55,000 to 80,000 clones, roughly 82% of them found a single time. The top ten constitute roughly 16% of the sample.

Each collaborating institution followed its own protocols to collect whole blood in K2EDTA tubes. For TCRbeta analysis, collaborator samples were shipped as frozen whole blood, as isolated PBMCs, or as DNA extracted from either sample type. The source is a man older than 75 with active COVID-19. This sequence uses TRBV5-6 and TRBJ2-3; TRBD1 might be the D gene, on 6 matching bases. Sequencing was done on a sample of peripheral blood. The CDR3 protein sequence reads: CASSFTGTDTQYF. The sequenced DNA is TGTGCCAGCAGCTTTACAGGGACAGATACGCAGTATTTT.